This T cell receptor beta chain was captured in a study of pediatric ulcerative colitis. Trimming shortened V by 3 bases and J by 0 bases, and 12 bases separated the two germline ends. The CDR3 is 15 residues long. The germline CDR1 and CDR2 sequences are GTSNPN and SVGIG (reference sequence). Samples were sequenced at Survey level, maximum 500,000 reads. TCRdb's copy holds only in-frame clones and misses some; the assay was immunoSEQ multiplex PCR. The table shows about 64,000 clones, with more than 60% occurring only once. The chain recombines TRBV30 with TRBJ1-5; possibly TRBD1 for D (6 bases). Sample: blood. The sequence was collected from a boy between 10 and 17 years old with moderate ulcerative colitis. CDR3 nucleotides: TGTGCCTGGAGGACAGGAGGAACTAGCAATCAGCCCCAGCATTTT. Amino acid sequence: CAWRTGGTSNQPQHF.